These 3 T cell receptor beta chains were all obtained from the same sample, sequenced in a study of blood T cells in healthy people across ages. It was with a sample-barcoded 5' primer and a J-beta primer mix that a second PCR of roughly 7 to 12 cycles was run. TCRdb passed the 5' RACE reads through MiXCR, listing each CDR3 protein once. The sample consists of roughly 930,000 distinct CDR3 sequences, around 48% of them appearing once. Sequencing input: blood. Receptors were obtained from a man aged 25 to 45 in good health.

This clonotype was seen a few times. The CDR3: CAWTSLGDGYGYTF. CDR3 DNA sequence: TGTGCCTGGACGAGCTTGGGTGATGGCTATGGCTACACCTTC. V gene TRBV30 combines with J gene TRBJ1-2; no clear D. Germline loops: CDR1 GTSNPN, CDR2 SVGIG (reference sequence). The CDR3 is made up of 14 amino acids. V gave up 4 bases and J gave up 4 bases, with 16 bases separating them.

V and J are TRBV5-1 and TRBJ2-3; 8 nucleotides align to TRBD2. After removal of 5 bases from V and 1 base from J, the junction contained 6 bases not matched to a gene. Germline loops: CDR1 SGHRS, CDR2 YFSETQ. The CDR3 sequence is 15 residues long. CDR3 residues: CASRAGGARTDTQYF. CDR3 bases: TGCGCCAGCAGGGCCGGGGGGGCACGCACAGATACGCAGTATTTT.

This clonotype was seen a few times. The chain's CDR3 is CASSSQGAGLRTEAFF. The CDR3, as DNA: TGTGCCAGCAGCTCCCAGGGAGCCGGGTTGAGGACTGAAGCTTTCTTT. This chain uses TRBV7-2 with TRBJ1-1; TRBD1 might be the D (5 bases). This CDR3 is built from 16 residues. Between the trimmed V and J ends, which lost 4 bases and 5 bases, there was a span of 20 bases. CDR1 is SGHTA and CDR2 is FQGNSA in the germline V gene.